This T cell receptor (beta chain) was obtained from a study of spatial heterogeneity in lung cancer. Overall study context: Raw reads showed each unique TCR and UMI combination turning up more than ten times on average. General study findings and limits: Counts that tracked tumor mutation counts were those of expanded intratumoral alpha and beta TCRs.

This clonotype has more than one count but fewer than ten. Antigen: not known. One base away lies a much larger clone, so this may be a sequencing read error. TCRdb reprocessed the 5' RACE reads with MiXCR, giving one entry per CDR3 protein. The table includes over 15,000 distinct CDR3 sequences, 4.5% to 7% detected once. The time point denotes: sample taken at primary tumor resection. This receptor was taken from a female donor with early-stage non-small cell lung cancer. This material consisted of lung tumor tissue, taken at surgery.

In DNA, the CDR3 is TGTGCCAGCAGTTGGGGAACGGCCAAAAACATTCAGTACTTC. Amino acid sequence: CASSWGTAKNIQYF. This chain uses TRBV2 with TRBJ2-4; D unclear. This CDR3 region has 14 residues. CDR1 is SNHLY and CDR2 is FYNNEI in the germline V gene. The germline V and J ends were trimmed by 5 bases and 1 base, with 9 bases remaining between them.